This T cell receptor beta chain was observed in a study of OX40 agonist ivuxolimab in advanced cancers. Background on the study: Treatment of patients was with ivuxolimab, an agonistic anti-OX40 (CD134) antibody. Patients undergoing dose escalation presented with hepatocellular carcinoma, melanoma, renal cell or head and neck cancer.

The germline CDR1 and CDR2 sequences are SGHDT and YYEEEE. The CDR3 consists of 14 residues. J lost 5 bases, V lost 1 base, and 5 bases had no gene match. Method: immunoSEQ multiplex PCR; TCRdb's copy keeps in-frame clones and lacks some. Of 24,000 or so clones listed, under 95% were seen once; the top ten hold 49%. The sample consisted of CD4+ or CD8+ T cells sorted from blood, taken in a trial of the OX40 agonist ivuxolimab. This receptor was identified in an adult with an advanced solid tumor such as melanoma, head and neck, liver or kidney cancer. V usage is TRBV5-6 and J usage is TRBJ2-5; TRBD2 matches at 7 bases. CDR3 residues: CASSLIPGGETQYF. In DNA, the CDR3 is TGTGCCAGCAGCTTGATACCCGGGGGGGAGACCCAGTACTTC.